The 28 T cell receptor beta chains below come from one sample, sequenced in a study of regulatory T cells in long-lasting Graves disease. Arm-PCR of CDR3 regions and iRepertoire HTBI primers were used to build TCR beta libraries. Each CDR3 protein is one row after TCRdb ran MiXCR on the multiplex PCR reads. Of over 300,000 distinct CDR3 sequences in the sample, 15% to 20% were seen once. Time point denoted: persistent/refractory GD, antithyroid drugs over 5 years with positive TRAb. Construction of the TCR library relied on RNA isolated from PBMCs. Specimen: peripheral blood mononuclear cells (PBMCs), collected when the disease was refractory, from a patient treated with antithyroid drugs. These receptors were obtained from a female donor with Graves disease.

J is TRBJ1-6 and V is TRBV3-2; the table's TRBD1 call for D was not verified on the DNA. TRBV3-2 is annotated as a pseudogene. The CDR3 has 12 residues. CDR3 loop: CASSQVGGLLHF. CDR3 nucleotides: TGTGCCAGCAGCCAAGTGGGGGGGCTCCTCCACTTT.

Only a few counts were recorded for this clonotype. The chain links TRBV5-8 to TRBJ1-5; D is ambiguous. The CDR3 consists of 15 residues. Germline assignment: CDR1 SGHTS and CDR2 YDEGEE. Trimming removed 0 bases from V and 3 bases from J, with 10 bases in between. CDR3 amino acids: CASSLEQSYNQPQHF. The CDR3 DNA reads as TGTGCCAGCAGCTTGGAACAGTCCTACAATCAGCCCCAGCATTTT.

This clonotype was picked up many times. The rearrangement uses TRBV6-1 and TRBJ2-7, with 7 nucleotides matching TRBD2. CDR3 length equals 16 residues. V gave up 6 bases and J gave up 0 bases; unmatched junction bases: 11. Germline assignment: CDR1 MNHNS and CDR2 SASEGT. CDR3 region: CASRRTSGESSYEQYF. CDR3 sequence (DNA): TGTGCCAGCAGAAGAACGAGCGGGGAAAGCTCCTACGAGCAGTACTTC.

This clonotype was seen ten or more times. The rearrangement uses TRBV6-5 and TRBJ2-5; no clear D gene. Germline V gives CDR1 MNHEY, CDR2 SVGAGI. The CDR3 is 16 residues long. The V gene lost 0 bases and the J gene lost 2 bases, with 13 bases spanning the gap. CDR3 DNA: TGTGCCAGCAGTTACTCTTATTACAAATCGCAAGAGACCCAGTACTTC. It yields the protein CASSYSYYKSQETQYF.

The genes are TRBV11-2 and TRBJ2-1; D is unresolved. Germline CDR1 reads SGHAT; CDR2 reads FQNNGV. The CDR3 consists of 13 residues. V dropped 6 bases and J dropped 3 bases, with 9 bases sitting between them. The CDR3 region has the DNA TGTGCCAGCAGGGGGTCGAGCTACAATGAGCAGTTCTTC. Amino acids: CASRGSSYNEQFF.

This clonotype was seen repeatedly, ten times or more. The rearrangement joins TRBV24-1 to TRBJ2-5; the match to TRBD2 covers 10 bases. Unmatched junction bases numbered 11, after V lost 1 base and J lost 1 base. The CDR3 is 19 amino acids. Germline CDR1 is KGHDR and CDR2 is SFDVKD. CDR3 sequence reads: CATSDFGATSGRSQETQYF. The CDR3 DNA sequence: TGTGCCACCAGTGATTTCGGTGCGACTAGCGGGCGATCCCAAGAGACCCAGTACTTC.

Ten or more counts support this clonotype. The V call is TRBV7-2, the J call TRBJ2-7, with 8 nucleotides matching TRBD1. The germline gives CDR1 SGHTA, CDR2 FQGNSA. J gave up 7 bases and V 5 bases, and 7 bases lay outside the gene matches. CDR3 size: 13 residues. This chain's CDR3 is CASSLGQVGEQYF. CDR3 bases: TGTGCCAGCAGCCTGGGACAGGTTGGGGAGCAGTACTTC.

This clonotype came up many times. V is TRBV27 and J is TRBJ1-5, with D possibly TRBD1 on 5 matching bases. V shed 4 bases and J shed 1 base, with 11 bases lying between them. The germline V gene encodes CDR1 MNHEY and CDR2 SMNVEV (reference sequence). The CDR3 has 15 amino acids. The CDR3 DNA reads TGTGCCAGCAGTTCCGAGGGGTTGAGCAATCAGCCCCAGCATTTT. Encoded protein: CASSSEGLSNQPQHF.

The chain combines TRBV11-2 with TRBJ2-2; D perhaps matches TRBD2 (6 bases). The CDR3 consists of 14 residues. V was trimmed by 5 bases and J by 8 bases, leaving 15 bases between them. The germline V gene encodes CDR1 SGHAT and CDR2 FQNNGV. Written as DNA, the CDR3 is TGTGCCAGCAGCCCTTTGACGGGGAGGGGGGAGCTGTTTTTT. Amino acids: CASSPLTGRGELFF.

A note on this clonotype: This may come from a read error, since a much larger clone is one base off. This sequence joins TRBV12-3 or TRBV12-4 and TRBJ2-5; D is undetermined. The CDR3 loop spans 15 amino acids. The CDR3 region is CASSSPHRNQETQCF. For the CDR3, the DNA is TGTGCCAGCAGCTCTCCTCATCGAAACCAAGAGACCCAGTGCTTC.

This clonotype has at least ten counts. In nucleotides, the CDR3 is TGTGCCAGCAGGCAGACCGGGGTGCAGGGGAACACCGGGGAGCTGTTTTTT. This codes for CASRQTGVQGNTGELFF. V gene TRBV11-2 combines with J gene TRBJ2-2; D possibly uses TRBD1 or TRBD2 (5 bases each). CDR1 SGHAT and CDR2 FQNNGV come from the germline V gene. The CDR3 contains 17 residues. The V end lost 6 bases, the J end lost 1 base, and 18 bases lay between the germline ends.

Details on this clonotype: The junction shows a germline mismatch at one end, possibly a read error. The rearrangement joins TRBV19 to TRBJ1-3; the D is unclear. The germline V gene has CDR1 LNHDA and CDR2 SQIVND (reference sequence). This CDR3 has 14 residues. The DNA of the CDR3 is TGTACCAGTAAACTTTCGTACTCTGGAAACACCATATATTTT. As protein: CTSKLSYSGNTIYF.

This clonotype appeared many times. CDR3: CASSPGLTATNEKLFF. The CDR3 DNA reads TGTGCCAGCAGCCCTGGGCTAACGGCAACTAATGAAAAACTGTTTTTT. The chain uses TRBV12-3 or TRBV12-4 and TRBJ1-4; D uncertain. The CDR3 loop spans 16 amino acids. Trimming pared 6 bases from V and 0 bases from J, leaving 14 bases between.

Points on this clonotype: With a much larger clone just one base away, this may be a read error. The rearrangement links TRBV2 to TRBJ2-7; D ambiguous. The CDR3 is 13 residues long. Looked up from germline, CDR1 is SNHLY and CDR2 is FYNNEI. The CDR3 sequence is CASSLYGNYEQCF. As DNA, the CDR3 is TGTGCCAGCAGTTTGTACGGCAACTACGAGCAGTGCTTC.

This clonotype showed up just once. The chain is built from TRBV20-1 and TRBJ2-1; the D gene is possibly TRBD1 (5 bases). The V end lost 0 bases, the J end lost 4 bases, and 13 bases lay between the germline ends. Germline loops: CDR1 DFQATT, CDR2 SNEGSKA (reference sequence). The CDR3 has 15 residues. CDR3 sequence (DNA): TGCAGTGCTAGAGATCAGGGCCGGTTTTACAATGAGCAGTTCTTC. Amino acid sequence: CSARDQGRFYNEQFF.

This clonotype was detected once. The chain is built from TRBV9 and TRBJ2-1; 7 bases map to TRBD2. The J segment lost 4 bases and the V segment lost 5 bases, leaving 9 bases of the junction unmatched. Germline V CDR1 and CDR2: SGDLS, YYNGEE. There are 15 residues in the CDR3. This CDR3 is CASSEAGTTYNEQFF. CDR3 DNA: TGTGCCAGCAGTGAGGCGGGGACTACTTACAATGAGCAGTTCTTC.

The chain couples TRBV30 to TRBJ2-7; 7 bases match TRBD1. This CDR3 spans 13 amino acids. Trimming took 4 bases from V and 4 from J; bases not matched to a gene: 7. Germline CDR1 and CDR2: GTSNPN and SVGIG (reference sequence). CDR3 amino acids: CAWNAGTEYEQYF. For the CDR3, the DNA is TGTGCCTGGAATGCCGGGACAGAATACGAGCAGTACTTC.

This clonotype was counted only a few times. The rearrangement joins TRBV7-3 to TRBJ1-1; 8 bases are a match to TRBD1. The CDR3 has 13 amino acids. The germline gives CDR1 SGHTA, CDR2 FQGTGA. Unmatched junction bases numbered 7, after V lost 2 bases and J lost 11 bases. The CDR3 loop reads CASSLGQGARAFF. The CDR3 DNA follows: TGTGCCAGCAGCTTAGGGCAGGGGGCCCGGGCTTTCTTT.

CDR3 sequence reads: CASSLRQVNQPQHF. The CDR3 DNA reads as TGCGCCAGCAGCCTCCGACAAGTAAATCAGCCCCAGCATTTT. The chain has TRBV4-1 and TRBJ1-5; D call uncertain. V was clipped by 4 bases and J by 4 bases, with 11 bases between them. Germline V lookup: CDR1 MGHRA, CDR2 YSYEKL. The CDR3 contains 14 residues.

This clonotype was counted at least ten times. This rearrangement joins TRBV19 to TRBJ1-2; D is ambiguous. V was trimmed by 4 bases and J by 4 bases, leaving 10 bases between them. The germline V gene has CDR1 LNHDA and CDR2 SQIVND (reference sequence). The CDR3 length is 13 residues. In DNA, the CDR3 is TGTGCCAGTAGTAAAGCCGCGCCCTATGGCTACACCTTC. This encodes CASSKAAPYGYTF. Based on the CDR3 plus reference TRBV19 and TRBJ1-2, the full variable domain is DGGITQSPKYLFRKEGQNVTLSCEQNLNHDAMYWYRQDPGQGLRLIYYSQIVNDFQKGDIAEGYSVSREKKESFPLTVTSAQKNPTAFYLCASSKAAPYGYTFGSGTRLTVV.

V usage is TRBV2 and J usage is TRBJ2-6; D gene uncertain. Germline V gives CDR1 SNHLY, CDR2 FYNNEI. V shed 7 bases and J shed 2 bases, with 18 bases lying between them. The CDR3 extends over 17 amino acids. CDR3 in DNA: TGTGCCAGCACCCGAGAAGGTTTAAGGGCTGGGGCCAACGTCCTGACTTTC. Its protein is CASTREGLRAGANVLTF.

This clonotype has at least ten counts. J is TRBJ2-7 and V is TRBV7-3; D is tentatively TRBD1 or TRBD2 (5 bases each). Per the germline V gene, CDR1 is SGHTA and CDR2 is FQGTGA. Trimming removed 8 bases from V and 3 bases from J, with 11 bases in between. The CDR3 runs 12 residues. The CDR3 is CASWDGNYEQYF. Here the CDR3 DNA reads TGTGCCAGCTGGGACGGCAACTACGAGCAGTACTTC.

This clonotype was counted only a few times. The gene calls are TRBV9 and TRBJ2-5; 10 bases are shared with TRBD2. V dropped 3 bases and J dropped 5; count of bases not matched to a gene: 7. The CDR3 loop spans 15 amino acids. Per germline, CDR1 SGDLS and CDR2 YYNGEE. Written as DNA, the CDR3 is TGTGCCAGCAGCGCAAGCGGGAGGGCCGTGGAGACCCAGTACTTC. Translation gives CASSASGRAVETQYF. The variable domain in full, completed from reference TRBV9 and TRBJ2-5, reads DSGVTQTPKHLITATGQRVTLRCSPRSGDLSVYWYQQSLDQGLQFLIQYYNGEERAKGNILERFSAQQFPDLHSELNLSSLELGDSALYFCASSASGRAVETQYFGPGTRLLVL.

As to this clonotype: At one end the junction does not follow the germline gene, possibly because of a read error. V and J are TRBV6-2 or TRBV6-3 and TRBJ1-4, with no clear D. The CDR3 has 15 residues. Germline V lookup: CDR1 MNHEY, CDR2 SVGEGT. This CDR3 is CASSYSKGMNEKLLF. DNA for the CDR3: TGTGCCAGCAGTTACTCGAAGGGTATGAATGAAAAACTGCTTTTT.

This sequence joins TRBV20-1 and TRBJ2-2; TRBD1 might be the D (6 bases). Trimming pared 6 bases from V and 4 bases from J, leaving 15 bases between. CDR1 and CDR2 (germline): DFQATT, SNEGSKA (reference sequence). The CDR3 totals 14 residues. The CDR3 DNA reads as TGCAGTGCGGGCCTCACAGGGACCACCGGGGAGCTGTTTTTT. Translation: CSAGLTGTTGELFF.

This clonotype was counted between two and nine times. The V gene is TRBV20-1, the J gene TRBJ2-7; 11 nucleotides line up with TRBD2. CDR1 is DFQATT, CDR2 SNEGSKA, per germline (reference sequence). This CDR3 has 14 residues. With V trimmed by 6 bases and J by 4 bases, 8 bases remained unmatched. CDR3 nucleotides: TGCAGTGCCATGACTAGCGGGGTAATATACGAGCAGTACTTC. Amino acids: CSAMTSGVIYEQYF.

This clonotype appeared many times. The chain combines TRBV28 with TRBJ2-5; D unclear. This CDR3 contains 11 residues. CDR1 and CDR2 (germline): MDHEN, SYDVKM. Trimming cost V 5 bases and J 5 bases, with 6 bases left between them. The CDR3 region has the DNA TGTGCCAGCAGTGCAGAGGAGACCCAGTACTTC. This encodes CASSAEETQYF.

This clonotype was seen at least ten times. This chain connects TRBV11-2 to TRBJ2-7, with D unclear. Germline V CDR1 and CDR2: SGHAT, FQNNGV. The CDR3 length is 13 residues. V was cut by 3 bases and J by 3 bases, with 9 bases left in between. CDR3 coding DNA: TGTGCCAGCAGCTTTTTCGTCCGCTACGAGCAGTACTTC. Translation gives CASSFFVRYEQYF.